This paragraph reports one TCR delta chain. TCRdb reanalysed the reads via CATT. The sample shows some 3,100 delta-chain clones, 40% to 60% of them seen only once. These data come from a study of gamma-delta chains in newborns, infants, children. CDR1 is GEAIGNYY and CDR2 is EKD in the germline V gene. The CDR3 is 14 amino acids. V was clipped by 0 bases and J by 3 bases, with 7 bases between them. The chain recombines TRDV2 with TRDJ2; tentatively, D is TRDD3 (6 bases). The sequenced material came from blood. The clonotype comes from a child who received the measles vaccine. For the CDR3, the DNA is TGTGCCTGTGACACCTGGGATATGACAGCACAACTCTTCTTT. Amino acid sequence: CACDTWDMTAQLFF.